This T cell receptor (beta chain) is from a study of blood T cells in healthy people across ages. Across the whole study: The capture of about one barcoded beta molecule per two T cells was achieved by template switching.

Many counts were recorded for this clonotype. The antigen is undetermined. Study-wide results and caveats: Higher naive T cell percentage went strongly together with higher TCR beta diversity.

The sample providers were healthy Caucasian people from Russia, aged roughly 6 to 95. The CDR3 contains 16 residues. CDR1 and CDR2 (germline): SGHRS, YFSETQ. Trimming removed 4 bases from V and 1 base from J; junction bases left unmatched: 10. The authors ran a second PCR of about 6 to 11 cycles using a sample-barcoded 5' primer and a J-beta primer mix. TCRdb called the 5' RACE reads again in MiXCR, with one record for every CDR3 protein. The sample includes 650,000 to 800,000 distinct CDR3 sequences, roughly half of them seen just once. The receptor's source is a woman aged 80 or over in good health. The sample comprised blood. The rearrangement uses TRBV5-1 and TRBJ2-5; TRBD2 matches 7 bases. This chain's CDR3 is CASSPWAGAPQETQYF. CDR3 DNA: TGCGCCAGCAGCCCCTGGGCGGGAGCTCCCCAAGAGACCCAGTACTTC.